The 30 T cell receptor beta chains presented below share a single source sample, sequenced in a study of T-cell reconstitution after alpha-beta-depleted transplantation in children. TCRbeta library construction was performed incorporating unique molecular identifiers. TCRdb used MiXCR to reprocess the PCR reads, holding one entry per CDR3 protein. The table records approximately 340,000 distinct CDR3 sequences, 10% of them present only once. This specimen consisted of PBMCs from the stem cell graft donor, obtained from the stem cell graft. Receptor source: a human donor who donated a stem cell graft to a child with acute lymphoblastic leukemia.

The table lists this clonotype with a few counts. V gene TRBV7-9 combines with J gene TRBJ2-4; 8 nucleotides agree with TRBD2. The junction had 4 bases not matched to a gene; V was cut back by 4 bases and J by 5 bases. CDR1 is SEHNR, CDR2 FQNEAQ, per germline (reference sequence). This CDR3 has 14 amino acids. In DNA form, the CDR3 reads TGTGCCAGCAGCTCCCCGGGACTAGAAAACATTCAGTACTTC. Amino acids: CASSSPGLENIQYF.

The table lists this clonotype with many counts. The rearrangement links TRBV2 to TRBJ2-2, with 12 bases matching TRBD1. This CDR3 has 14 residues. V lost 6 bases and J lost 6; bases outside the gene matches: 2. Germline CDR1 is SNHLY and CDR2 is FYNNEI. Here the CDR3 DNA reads TGTGCCAGCAGGGGACAGGGGGCTGCCGGGGAGCTGTTTTTT. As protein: CASRGQGAAGELFF.

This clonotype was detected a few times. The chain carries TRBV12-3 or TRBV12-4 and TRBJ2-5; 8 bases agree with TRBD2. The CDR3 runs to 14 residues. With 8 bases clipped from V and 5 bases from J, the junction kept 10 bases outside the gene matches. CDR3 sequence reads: CASGGTSEGETQYF. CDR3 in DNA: TGTGCCAGCGGCGGGACTAGTGAGGGGGAGACCCAGTACTTC.

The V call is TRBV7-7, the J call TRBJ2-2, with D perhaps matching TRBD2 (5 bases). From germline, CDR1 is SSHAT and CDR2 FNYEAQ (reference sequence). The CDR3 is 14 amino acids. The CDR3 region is CASALHPGTGELFF. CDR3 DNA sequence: TGTGCTAGCGCCCTTCATCCGGGGACCGGGGAGCTGTTTTTT.

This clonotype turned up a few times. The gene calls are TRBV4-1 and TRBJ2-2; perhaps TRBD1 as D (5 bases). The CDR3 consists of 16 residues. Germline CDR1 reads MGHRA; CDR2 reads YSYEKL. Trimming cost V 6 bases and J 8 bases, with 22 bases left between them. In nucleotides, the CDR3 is TGCGCCAGCAGACCCCGAGGCCAGGGTGGATCGGGGGAGCTGTTTTTT. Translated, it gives CASRPRGQGGSGELFF.

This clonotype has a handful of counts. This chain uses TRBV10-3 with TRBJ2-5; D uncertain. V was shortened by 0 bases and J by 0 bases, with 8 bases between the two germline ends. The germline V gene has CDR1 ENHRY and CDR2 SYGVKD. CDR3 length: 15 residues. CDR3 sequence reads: CAISESVTDQETQYF. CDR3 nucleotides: TGTGCCATCAGTGAGTCGGTTACAGACCAAGAGACCCAGTACTTC.

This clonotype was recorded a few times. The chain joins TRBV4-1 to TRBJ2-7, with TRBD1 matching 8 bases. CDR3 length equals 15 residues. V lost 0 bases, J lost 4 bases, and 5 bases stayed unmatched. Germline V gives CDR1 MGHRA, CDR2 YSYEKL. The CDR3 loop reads CASSQDSQGAYEQYF. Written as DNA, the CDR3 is TGCGCCAGCAGCCAAGATTCTCAGGGGGCTTACGAGCAGTACTTC.

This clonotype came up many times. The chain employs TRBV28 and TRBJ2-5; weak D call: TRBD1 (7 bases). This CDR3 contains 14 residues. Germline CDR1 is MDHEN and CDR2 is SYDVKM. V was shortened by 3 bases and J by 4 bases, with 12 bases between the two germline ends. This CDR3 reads CASSFRQGGETQYF. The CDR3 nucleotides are TGTGCCAGCAGTTTCCGACAGGGAGGAGAGACCCAGTACTTC.

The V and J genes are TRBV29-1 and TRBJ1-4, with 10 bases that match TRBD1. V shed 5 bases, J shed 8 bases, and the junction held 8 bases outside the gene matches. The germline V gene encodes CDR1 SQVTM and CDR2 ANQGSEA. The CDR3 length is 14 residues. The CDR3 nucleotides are TGCAGCGTTTGGGGGACAGGGGAGGAGGAAAAACTGTTTTTT. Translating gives CSVWGTGEEEKLFF.

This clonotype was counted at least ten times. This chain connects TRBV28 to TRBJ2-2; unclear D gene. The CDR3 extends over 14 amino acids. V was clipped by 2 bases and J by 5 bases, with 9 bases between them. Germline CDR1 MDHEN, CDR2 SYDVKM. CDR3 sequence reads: CASSLIAGTGELFF. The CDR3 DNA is TGTGCCAGCAGTTTAATTGCAGGAACCGGGGAGCTGTTTTTT.

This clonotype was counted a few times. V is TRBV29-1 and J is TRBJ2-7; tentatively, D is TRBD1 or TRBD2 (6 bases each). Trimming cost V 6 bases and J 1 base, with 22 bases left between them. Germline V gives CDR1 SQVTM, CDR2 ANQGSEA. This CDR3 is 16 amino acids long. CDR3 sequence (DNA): TGCAGCGTCTCCAGGACGTCGGGGGCGCGGTCCTACGAGCAGTACTTC. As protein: CSVSRTSGARSYEQYF.

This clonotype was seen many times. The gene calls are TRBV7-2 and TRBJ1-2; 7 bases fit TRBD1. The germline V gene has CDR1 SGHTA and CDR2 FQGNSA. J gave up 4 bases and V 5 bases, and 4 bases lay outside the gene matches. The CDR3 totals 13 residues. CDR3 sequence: CASSAQGGYGYTF. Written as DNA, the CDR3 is TGTGCCAGCAGCGCCCAGGGGGGCTATGGCTACACCTTC.

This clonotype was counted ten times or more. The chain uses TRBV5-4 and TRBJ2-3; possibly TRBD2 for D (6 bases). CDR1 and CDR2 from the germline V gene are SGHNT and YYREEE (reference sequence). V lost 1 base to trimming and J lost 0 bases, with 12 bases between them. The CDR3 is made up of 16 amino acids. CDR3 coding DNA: TGTGCCAGCAGCTTGAGGACGGGAGCGAGCACAGATACGCAGTATTTT. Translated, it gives CASSLRTGASTDTQYF.

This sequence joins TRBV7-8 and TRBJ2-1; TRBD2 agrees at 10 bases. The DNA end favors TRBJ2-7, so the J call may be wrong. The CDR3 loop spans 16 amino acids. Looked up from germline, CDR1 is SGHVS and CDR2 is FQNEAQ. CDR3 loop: CASIPPKRGGRNEQYF. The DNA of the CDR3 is TGTGCCAGCATCCCTCCCAAGCGGGGGGGACGCAATGAGCAGTACTTC.

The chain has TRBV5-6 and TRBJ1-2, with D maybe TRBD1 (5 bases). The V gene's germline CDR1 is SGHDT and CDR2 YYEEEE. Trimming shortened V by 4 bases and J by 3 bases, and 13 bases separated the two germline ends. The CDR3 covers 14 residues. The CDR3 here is CASSPERGDYGYTF. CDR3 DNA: TGTGCCAGCAGCCCCGAGCGGGGGGACTATGGCTACACCTTC.

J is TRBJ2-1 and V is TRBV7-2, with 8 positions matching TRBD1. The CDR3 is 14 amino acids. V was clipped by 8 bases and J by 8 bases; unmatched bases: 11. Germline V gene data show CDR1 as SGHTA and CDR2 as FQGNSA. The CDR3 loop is CASRTGGVVDEQFF. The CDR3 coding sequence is TGTGCCAGCCGCACAGGGGGTGTAGTTGATGAGCAGTTCTTC. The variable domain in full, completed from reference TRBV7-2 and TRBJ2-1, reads GAGVSQSPSNKVTEKGKDVELRCDPISGHTALYWYRQSLGQGLEFLIYFQGNSAPDKSGLPSDRFSAERTGGSVSTLTIQRTQQEDSAVYLCASRTGGVVDEQFFGPGTRLTVL.

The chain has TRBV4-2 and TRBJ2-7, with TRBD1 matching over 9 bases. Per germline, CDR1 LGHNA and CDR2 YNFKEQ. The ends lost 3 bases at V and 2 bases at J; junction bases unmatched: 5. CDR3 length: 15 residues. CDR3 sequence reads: CASSHPGQGTYEQYF. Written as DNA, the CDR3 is TGTGCCAGCAGCCATCCCGGACAGGGGACCTACGAGCAGTACTTC.

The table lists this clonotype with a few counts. The CDR3 nucleotides are TGTGCCAGCAGCTTAGGGGGACAGGGTATCCACGAGCAGTACTTC. It encodes CASSLGGQGIHEQYF. V and J are TRBV7-9 and TRBJ2-7, with TRBD1 matching over 9 bases. The CDR3 is 15 amino acids. Per the germline V gene, CDR1 is SEHNR and CDR2 is FQNEAQ (reference sequence). Losses at the gene ends were 1 base for V and 5 bases for J; bases not matched to a gene: 6.

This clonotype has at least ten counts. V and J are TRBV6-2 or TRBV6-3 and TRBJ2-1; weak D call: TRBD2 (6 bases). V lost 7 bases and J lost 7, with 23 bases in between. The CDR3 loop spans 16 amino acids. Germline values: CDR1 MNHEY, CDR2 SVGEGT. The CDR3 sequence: CASTMGLINALNEQFF. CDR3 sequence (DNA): TGTGCCAGCACCATGGGACTTATAAATGCATTGAATGAGCAGTTCTTC.

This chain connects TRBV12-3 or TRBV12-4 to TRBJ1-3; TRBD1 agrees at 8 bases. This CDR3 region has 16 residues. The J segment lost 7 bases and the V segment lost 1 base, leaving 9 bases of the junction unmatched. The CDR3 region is CASSLGGQGTRNTIYF. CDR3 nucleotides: TGTGCCAGCAGTTTAGGTGGACAGGGAACTCGTAACACCATATATTTT.

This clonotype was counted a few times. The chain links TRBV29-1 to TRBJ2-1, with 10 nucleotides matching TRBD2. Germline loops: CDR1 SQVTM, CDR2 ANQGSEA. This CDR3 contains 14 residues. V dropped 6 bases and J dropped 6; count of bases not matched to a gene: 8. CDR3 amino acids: CSVPLAGDFNEQFF. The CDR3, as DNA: TGCAGCGTACCTCTAGCGGGAGACTTCAATGAGCAGTTCTTC.

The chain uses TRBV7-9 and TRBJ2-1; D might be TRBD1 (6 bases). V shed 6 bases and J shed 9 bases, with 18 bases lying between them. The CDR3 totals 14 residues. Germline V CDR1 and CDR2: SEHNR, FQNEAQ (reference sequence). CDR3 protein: CASRLQGPNSEQFF. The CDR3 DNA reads TGTGCCAGCAGACTACAGGGACCTAACAGTGAGCAGTTCTTC.

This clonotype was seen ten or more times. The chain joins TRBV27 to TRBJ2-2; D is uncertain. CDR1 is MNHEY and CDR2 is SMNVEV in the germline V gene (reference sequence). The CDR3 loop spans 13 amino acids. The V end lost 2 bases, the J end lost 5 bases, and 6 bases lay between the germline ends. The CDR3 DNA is TGTGCCAGCAGTTTAGCGAGGACCGGGGAGCTGTTTTTT. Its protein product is CASSLARTGELFF.

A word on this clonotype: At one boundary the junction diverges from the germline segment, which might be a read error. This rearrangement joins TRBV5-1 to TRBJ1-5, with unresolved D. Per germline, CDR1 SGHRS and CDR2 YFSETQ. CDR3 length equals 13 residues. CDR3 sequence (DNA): TGCGCCAGCAGCTTAGGCGGAAATCCGCCCCAGCATTTT. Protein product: CASSLGGNPPQHF.

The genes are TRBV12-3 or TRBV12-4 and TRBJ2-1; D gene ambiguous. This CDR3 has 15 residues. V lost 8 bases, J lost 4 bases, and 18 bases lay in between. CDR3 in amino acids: CASSMMWLLYNEQFF. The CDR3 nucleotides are TGTGCCAGCTCTATGATGTGGCTCCTTTACAATGAGCAGTTCTTC.

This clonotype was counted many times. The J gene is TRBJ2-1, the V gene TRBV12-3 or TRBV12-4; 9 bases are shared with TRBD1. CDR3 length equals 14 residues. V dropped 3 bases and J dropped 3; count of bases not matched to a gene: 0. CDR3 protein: CASSLTGGYNEQFF. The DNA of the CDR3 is TGTGCCAGCAGTTTGACAGGGGGCTACAATGAGCAGTTCTTC.

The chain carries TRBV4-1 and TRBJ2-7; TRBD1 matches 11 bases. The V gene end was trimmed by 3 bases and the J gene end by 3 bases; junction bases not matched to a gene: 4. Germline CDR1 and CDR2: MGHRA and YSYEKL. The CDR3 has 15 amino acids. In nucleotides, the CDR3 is TGCGCCAGCAGCCAGACCGGGACAGGGGGCTACGAGCAGTACTTC. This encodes CASSQTGTGGYEQYF.

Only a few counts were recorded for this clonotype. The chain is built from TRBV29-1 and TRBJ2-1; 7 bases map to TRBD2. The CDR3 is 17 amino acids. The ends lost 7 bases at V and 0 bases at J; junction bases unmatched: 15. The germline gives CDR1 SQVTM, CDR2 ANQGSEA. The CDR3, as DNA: TGCAGCGCCGATGGGTTAGGACTAGACGGCTCCTACAATGAGCAGTTCTTC. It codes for CSADGLGLDGSYNEQFF.

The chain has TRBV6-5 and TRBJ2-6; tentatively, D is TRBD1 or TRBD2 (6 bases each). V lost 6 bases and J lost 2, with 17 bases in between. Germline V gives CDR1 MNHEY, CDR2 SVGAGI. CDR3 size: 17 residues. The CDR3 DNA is TGTGCCAGCAGGTCCGGGACGGGGGCCCCTGGGGCCAACGTCCTGACTTTC. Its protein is CASRSGTGAPGANVLTF.

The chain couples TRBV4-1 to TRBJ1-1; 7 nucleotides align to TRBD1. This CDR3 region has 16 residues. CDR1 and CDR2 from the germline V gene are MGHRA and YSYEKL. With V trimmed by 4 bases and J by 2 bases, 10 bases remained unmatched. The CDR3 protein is CASSRPLRDRNTEAFF. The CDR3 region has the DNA TGCGCCAGCAGCCGGCCCCTTCGGGACAGAAACACTGAAGCTTTCTTT.